This TCR beta chain stems from a study of T cells in Graves' hyperthyroidism and ophthalmopathy. The CDR3 has 18 amino acids. RNA transcripts yielded amplified TCR beta CDR3 regions. First-round RT-PCR with HTBI primers amplified the TCR CDR3 region. TCRdb reprocessed the multiplex PCR reads with MiXCR, giving one entry per CDR3 protein. The sample holds 250,000 to 300,000 distinct CDR3 sequences, about 15% seen once. This receptor was taken from a woman aged 55-69 years with Graves' ophthalmopathy. The V call is TRBV3-2, the J call TRBJ2-7; whether TRBD2, the table's D call, matches the DNA was not checked. TRBV3-2 is listed as a pseudogene. The specimen was blood. CDR3 amino acids: CASSQATAGRTYSYEQYF. CDR3 bases: TGTGCCAGCAGCCAAGCAACCGCGGGACGGACCTATTCCTACGAGCAGTACTTC.